The 16 T cell receptor beta chains presented below share a single source sample, sequenced in a study of CD8 T cells in Susac syndrome. Reverse transcription of roughly 0.5 to 1 ug RNA was carried out with random hexamers. TCRdb recomputed calls from the immunoSEQ multiplex PCR reads with MiXCR, one row per CDR3 protein. This sample yields roughly 100,000 distinct CDR3 sequences, of which approximately 95% are seen a single time; around 0.4% belongs to the top ten. The specimen sequenced was CD8+ T cells from PBMCs. The receptors were sampled from a human donor with Susac syndrome.

The CDR3: CASRPDRVNQPQHF. The DNA for the CDR3 is TGTGCCAGCAGGCCAGACAGGGTTAATCAGCCCCAGCATTTT. The chain has TRBV12-3 or TRBV12-4 and TRBJ1-5; 7 bases are shared with TRBD1. CDR3 length: 14 residues. V dropped 6 bases and J dropped 4; count of bases not matched to a gene: 6.

This chain joins TRBV2 and TRBJ2-1; 7 bases line up with TRBD1. Germline assignment: CDR1 SNHLY and CDR2 FYNNEI. The CDR3 contains 12 residues. V shed 9 bases, J shed 7 bases, and the junction held 6 bases outside the gene matches. CDR3 nucleotide sequence: TGTGCCAGGCAACAGGGGCGGAATGAGCAGTTCTTC. This codes for CARQQGRNEQFF.

The table lists this clonotype with a count of one. V is TRBV6-4 and J is TRBJ2-1; 12 bases match TRBD2. The CDR3 sequence is 15 residues long. The V and J ends lost 6 bases and 2 bases, in that order; junction bases with no gene match: 2. Germline-derived CDR1 and CDR2 are MRHNA and SNTAGT. The CDR3 protein is CASSSSGGAYNEQFF. The CDR3 DNA is TGTGCCAGCAGCTCTAGCGGGGGGGCCTACAATGAGCAGTTCTTC.

V gene TRBV29-1 combines with J gene TRBJ1-2; the match to TRBD1 covers 12 bases. Looked up from germline, CDR1 is SQVTM and CDR2 is ANQGSEA. The CDR3 runs to 16 residues. Trimming took 1 base from V and 5 from J; bases not matched to a gene: 8. The CDR3 bases are TGCAGCGTTGAAGTAGGGGACAGGGGGCCTCCGTATGGCTACACCTTC. As protein: CSVEVGDRGPPYGYTF.

The chain has TRBV28 and TRBJ2-5; possible D gene TRBD1, 5 bases. This CDR3 is built from 14 residues. CDR1 MDHEN and CDR2 SYDVKM come from the germline V gene. V lost 2 bases to trimming and J lost 4 bases, with 11 bases between them. CDR3 coding DNA: TGTGCCAGCAGTTTAAGGGGATTTGGAGAGACCCAGTACTTC. Translated, it gives CASSLRGFGETQYF.

J is TRBJ1-5 and V is TRBV12-3 or TRBV12-4; no definite D call. The V end was cut by 5 bases, the J end by 2 bases, with 10 bases between. The CDR3 runs to 14 residues. The CDR3 here is CASSPEYGNQPQHF. As DNA, the CDR3 is TGTGCCAGCAGTCCTGAATATGGCAATCAGCCCCAGCATTTT.

The chain joins TRBV7-9 to TRBJ2-1; D gene uncertain. Trimming left V 1 base short and J 2 bases short, with 9 bases between. Per the germline V gene, CDR1 is SEHNR and CDR2 is FQNEAQ (reference sequence). CDR3 length equals 15 residues. This CDR3 reads CASSLVAPTYNEQFF. The CDR3 region has the DNA TGTGCCAGCAGCTTAGTGGCGCCGACCTACAATGAGCAGTTCTTC.

The gene calls are TRBV12-3 or TRBV12-4 and TRBJ1-5, with D perhaps TRBD1 (5 bases). This CDR3 region has 14 residues. The V end was cut by 3 bases, the J end by 6 bases, with 12 bases between. CDR3 loop: CASSFAQGSQPQHF. The CDR3 nucleotides are TGTGCCAGCAGTTTCGCCCAGGGTAGTCAGCCCCAGCATTTT.

The J gene is TRBJ1-2, the V gene TRBV27; 9 bases map to TRBD1. The germline V gene has CDR1 MNHEY and CDR2 SMNVEV (reference sequence). The CDR3 runs 13 residues. V shed 8 bases and J 5 bases; nucleotides not matched to a gene: 6. The CDR3 region is CASGPGTGYGYTF. The CDR3 DNA reads TGTGCCAGCGGGCCCGGGACAGGGTATGGCTACACCTTC.

The rearrangement joins TRBV13 to TRBJ2-3; D possibly corresponds to TRBD1 (5 bases). CDR3 length: 14 residues. Trimming cost V 5 bases and J 2 bases, with 11 bases left between them. CDR1 and CDR2 from the germline V gene are PRHDT and FYEKMQ (reference sequence). The DNA of the CDR3 is TGTGCCAGCAGCGGCCGACAGAACACAGATACGCAGTATTTT. It yields the protein CASSGRQNTDTQYF.

The chain links TRBV19 to TRBJ2-7; the D call may be TRBD1 or TRBD2 (5 bases each). This CDR3 region has 11 residues. V lost 5 bases and J lost 6, with 8 bases in between. Per germline, CDR1 LNHDA and CDR2 SQIVND (reference sequence). This chain's CDR3 is CASSSGLEQYF. CDR3 in DNA: TGTGCCAGTAGTTCGGGGCTCGAGCAGTACTTC.

The genes are TRBV5-6 and TRBJ1-2, with D hard to call. The ends were cut back, 3 bases at V and 5 bases at J, with 11 bases in the middle. The CDR3 loop spans 13 amino acids. Germline V gene lookup returns CDR1 SGHDT and CDR2 YYEEEE. CDR3 in amino acids: CASSSIQIYGYTF. The CDR3 coding sequence is TGTGCCAGCAGCTCAATTCAGATTTATGGCTACACCTTC.

The chain links TRBV12-3 or TRBV12-4 to TRBJ2-7, with TRBD1 matching 8 bases. The CDR3 has 14 amino acids. J gave up 9 bases and V 3 bases, and 10 bases lay outside the gene matches. DNA of the CDR3: TGTGCCAGCAGTTTCCTCGGACAGGGATCGGGGCAGTACTTC. Amino acids: CASSFLGQGSGQYF.

CDR3 nucleotides: TGCAGCACAGAGCTCAGGGATAAATCGCAGTTCTTC. Translation gives CSTELRDKSQFF. The chain recombines TRBV29-1 with TRBJ2-1, with D possibly being TRBD1 (5 bases). CDR3 length: 12 residues. With 8 bases removed from V and 12 bases from J, the gap between germline ends came to 20 bases. The germline V gene encodes CDR1 SQVTM and CDR2 ANQGSEA.

The chain joins TRBV7-2 to TRBJ1-1, with 7 nucleotides matching TRBD1. The CDR3 runs 14 residues. After removal of 6 bases from V and 6 bases from J, the junction contained 10 bases not matched to a gene. Germline assignment: CDR1 SGHTA and CDR2 FQGNSA. Here the CDR3 DNA reads TGTGCCAGCAGATCCGACAGGGATGGCCCTGAAGCTTTCTTT. Encoded protein: CASRSDRDGPEAFF.

V gene TRBV6-5 combines with J gene TRBJ2-3; 7 bases map to TRBD2. The CDR3 is 17 amino acids. With 0 bases clipped from V and 2 bases from J, the junction kept 8 bases outside the gene matches. CDR1 MNHEY and CDR2 SVGAGI come from the germline V gene. The CDR3 sequence: CASSYSLGGGTTDTQYF. The CDR3 nucleotides are TGTGCCAGCAGTTACTCACTTGGGGGGGGAACCACAGATACGCAGTATTTT.